A selection of T cell receptor beta chains follows, all from one sample in a study of a mutant IDH1 vaccine in newly diagnosed glioma. Measured with immunoSEQ multiplex PCR; TCRdb has only the in-frame clones, and not every one. The data contain tens of thousands of clones, 70% of them singletons. For these TCRs, the target antigens are not known. Sequencing used peripheral blood mononuclear cells (PBMCs), obtained from a glioma patient whose treatment included an IDH1 peptide vaccine. These receptors all stem from a man younger than 35 with glioma. Some clones in this sample may be carry-over from other donors' samples. The CDR3 runs from the conserved cysteine through the conserved F or W. The D gene is left open where the match is weak. Clone size appears in some rows only: once, few, many, or a class for an expanded clone.

size | J | D | V | CDR3 | DNA
- | TRBJ2-2 | TRBD1 | TRBV6-5 | CASSFGTGDTGELFF | TGTGCCAGCTCTTTCGGGACAGGGGACACCGGGGAGCTGTTTTTT
few | TRBJ1-5 | - | TRBV25-1 | CASSDSGLWQPQHF | TGTGCCAGCAGTGACTCCGGGTTGTGGCAGCCCCAGCATTTT
- | TRBJ1-1 | - | TRBV5-1 | CASSLWGKVGGSGDTEAFF | TGCGCCAGCAGCTTGTGGGGAAAGGTGGGCGGCTCGGGGGACACTGAAGCTTTCTTT
- | TRBJ1-1 | - | TRBV6-5 | CASSGGLYTEAFF | TGTGCCAGCAGTGGGGGGCTGTACACTGAAGCTTTCTTT
- | TRBJ2-5 | - | TRBV10-3 | CAISYTGKETQYF | TGTGCCATCAGCTACACGGGGAAAGAGACCCAGTACTTC
once | TRBJ1-5 | TRBD1 | TRBV4-2 | CASSQALNRGGYQPQHF | TGTGCCAGCAGCCAAGCCCTCAACAGGGGCGGGTATCAGCCCCAGCATTTT
- | TRBJ1-5 | - | TRBV4-2 | CASRGPLNQPQHF | TGTGCCAGCAGGGGTCCCTTAAATCAGCCCCAGCATTTT
- | TRBJ2-7 | - | TRBV14 | CASSQDPGSPGQYF | TGTGCCAGCAGCCAAGACCCCGGGAGCCCTGGGCAGTACTTC
- | TRBJ1-2 | TRBD1 | TRBV6-5 | CASSPTGQGVSGYTF | TGTGCCAGCAGCCCTACTGGACAGGGCGTGAGTGGCTACACCTTC
- | TRBJ2-7 | - | TRBV6-5 | CASSYAGSSYEQYF | TGTGCCAGCAGTTACGCAGGGAGCTCCTACGAGCAGTACTTC
- | TRBJ1-6 | - | TRBV19 | CATQSSYNSPLHF | TGTGCCACACAGAGCTCCTATAATTCACCCCTCCACTTT
- | TRBJ1-1 | - | TRBV7-9 | CASSPQGSPEAFF | TGTGCCAGCAGCCCTCAGGGGTCCCCTGAAGCTTTCTTT
once | TRBJ1-2 | TRBD1 | TRBV19 | CASSTDRVNYGYTF | TGTGCCAGTAGCACGGACAGGGTAAACTATGGCTACACCTTC
once | TRBJ1-3 | - | TRBV14 | CASSPRRRGTPGNTIYF | TGTGCCAGCAGCCCCAGAAGACGAGGGACTCCTGGAAACACCATATATTTT
- | TRBJ1-1 | - | TRBV20-1 | CSANGNTEAFF | TGCAGTGCTAACGGGAACACTGAAGCTTTCTTT
- | TRBJ1-3 | - | TRBV6-6 | CASSYRIGNTIYF | TGTGCCAGCAGTTACCGTATTGGAAACACCATATATTTT
- | TRBJ1-2 | TRBD1 | TRBV6-5 | CATRRRQGALGGYTF | TGTGCCACCAGAAGACGACAGGGGGCTCTTGGTGGCTACACCTTC
- | TRBJ2-2 | TRBD2 | TRBV7-2 | CASSYLAGGPGELFF | TGTGCCAGCAGTTATCTAGCGGGAGGCCCCGGGGAGCTGTTTTTT
- | TRBJ1-4 | - | TRBV18 | CASSPGSPGQPNEKLFF | TGTGCCAGCTCACCAGGCTCGCCGGGACAACCTAATGAAAAACTGTTTTTT
- | TRBJ1-5 | TRBD1 | TRBV5-6 | CASSYRQGVQPQHF | TGTGCCAGCAGCTACCGACAGGGGGTCCAGCCCCAGCATTTT
- | TRBJ1-5 | - | TRBV19 | CASSTQVIGQPQHF | TGTGCCAGTAGTACCCAGGTGATCGGCCAGCCCCAGCATTTT
- | TRBJ2-7 | - | TRBV7-2 | CASSLGPSDEQYF | TGTGCCAGCAGCTTAGGGCCCTCCGACGAGCAGTACTTC
- | TRBJ1-1 | TRBD1 | TRBV5-1 | CASSLSAGGYTEAFF | TGCGCCAGCAGCTTGTCGGCAGGGGGTTACACTGAAGCTTTCTTT
once | TRBJ2-1 | TRBD2 | TRBV29-1 | CSVPRVAGGEQFF | TGCAGCGTCCCCCGAGTAGCGGGAGGGGAGCAGTTCTTC
few | TRBJ1-2 | - | TRBV6-1 | CASSEAPGGVGGYTF | TGTGCCAGCAGTGAAGCGCCGGGGGGAGTAGGGGGCTACACCTTC
- | TRBJ2-6 | TRBD1 | TRBV29-1 | CSVRLRGQGISGANVLTF | TGCAGCGTCCGATTGCGGGGACAGGGGATCTCTGGGGCCAACGTCCTGACTTTC
- | TRBJ1-2 | TRBD1 | TRBV4-1 | CASSPVTGAGYGYTF | TGCGCCAGCAGCCCAGTGACAGGGGCCGGTTATGGCTACACCTTC
- | TRBJ2-3 | - | TRBV29-1 | CSVAPAGASTDTQYF | TGCAGCGTCGCCCCCGCAGGGGCTAGCACAGATACGCAGTATTTT
- | TRBJ1-5 | TRBD1 | TRBV27 | CASRGQGSNQPQHF | TGTGCCAGCAGGGGACAGGGAAGTAATCAGCCCCAGCATTTT
- | TRBJ2-5 | - | TRBV7-6 | CASSLDRETQYF | TGTGCCAGCAGCCTAGACAGGGAGACCCAGTACTTC
- | TRBJ2-7 | - | TRBV29-1 | CSVELGTSYEQYF | TGCAGCGTTGAATTAGGGACAAGCTACGAGCAGTACTTC
once | TRBJ2-7 | - | TRBV29-1 | CSVATAPSGVEQYF | TGCAGCGTTGCGACAGCCCCTTCGGGAGTTGAGCAGTACTTC
- | TRBJ2-7 | TRBD2 | TRBV30 | CAWSVGSGGEQYF | TGTGCCTGGAGTGTGGGTTCGGGGGGCGAGCAGTACTTC
few | TRBJ1-1 | - | TRBV18 | CASSPLGGNPGVEAFF | TGTGCCAGCTCACCACTTGGGGGGAACCCTGGGGTTGAAGCTTTCTTT
- | TRBJ1-1 | - | TRBV7-3 | CASRMTPLTEAFF | TGTGCCAGCAGGATGACACCCCTGACTGAAGCTTTCTTT